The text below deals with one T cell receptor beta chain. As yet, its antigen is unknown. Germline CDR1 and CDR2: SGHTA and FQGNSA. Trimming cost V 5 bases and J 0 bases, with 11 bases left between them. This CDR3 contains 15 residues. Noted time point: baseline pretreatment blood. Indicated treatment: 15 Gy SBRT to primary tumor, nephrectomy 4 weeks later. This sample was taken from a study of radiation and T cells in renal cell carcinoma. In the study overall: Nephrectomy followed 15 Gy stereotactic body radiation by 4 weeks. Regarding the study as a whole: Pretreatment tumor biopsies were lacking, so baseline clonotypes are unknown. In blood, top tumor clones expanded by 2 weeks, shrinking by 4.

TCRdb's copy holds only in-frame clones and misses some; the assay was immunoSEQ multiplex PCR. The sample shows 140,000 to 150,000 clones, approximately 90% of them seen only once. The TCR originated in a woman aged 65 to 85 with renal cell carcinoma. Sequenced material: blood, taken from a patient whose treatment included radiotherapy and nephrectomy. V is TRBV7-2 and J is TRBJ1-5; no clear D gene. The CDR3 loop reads CASSVTGHSNQPQHF. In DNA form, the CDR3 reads TGTGCCAGCAGCGTTACCGGTCATAGCAATCAGCCCCAGCATTTT.